The 17 T cell receptor beta chains below come from one sample, sequenced in a study of identical twins. TCRdb re-derived calls from the 5' RACE reads in MiXCR, one entry per CDR3 protein. The sample contains approximately 470,000 distinct CDR3 sequences, 14% of which appear only once. This sample was also put to use in a study of yellow fever vaccine responses in identical twins.

Sequenced input: CD4+ T cells sorted from blood. The receptors here all came from a woman aged 18-29 years in good health.

This clonotype was detected many times. The chain couples TRBV5-1 to TRBJ2-7; 10 bases match TRBD1. The CDR3 runs 15 residues. V lost 2 bases to trimming and J lost 3 bases; unmatched junction nucleotides: 5. Germline lookup yields CDR1 SGHRS and CDR2 YFSETQ. This chain's CDR3 is CASSFPGQGIYEQYF. In DNA form, the CDR3 reads TGCGCCAGCAGCTTCCCGGGACAGGGGATCTACGAGCAGTACTTC.

Points on this clonotype: A read error may account for a junction end that differs from germline. The CDR3 bases are TGCGCCAGCAGCCAAGTCTTAGCCAAGGGCAATAAGCAGTTCTTC. Translated, it gives CASSQVLAKGNKQFF. The chain combines TRBV4-3 with TRBJ2-1; D not resolved. Germline loops: CDR1 LGHNA, CDR2 YSLEER. The CDR3 runs 15 residues.

The chain couples TRBV5-1 to TRBJ2-2, with 11 bases matching TRBD2. The V segment lost 4 bases and the J segment 0 bases; nucleotides outside the gene matches: 8. This CDR3 is built from 18 residues. CDR1 and CDR2 from the germline V gene are SGHRS and YFSETQ. The CDR3 protein is CASSALTSGAANTGELFF. In nucleotides, the CDR3 is TGCGCCAGCAGCGCACTGACTAGCGGGGCTGCGAACACCGGGGAGCTGTTTTTT.

This clonotype occurred a few times. CDR3 sequence reads: CASTESSGKQYF. CDR3 DNA: TGTGCCAGCACCGAATCTAGCGGGAAGCAGTATTTT. The chain is built from TRBV2 and TRBJ2-3; TRBD2 agrees at 9 bases. The CDR3 loop spans 12 amino acids. The J segment lost 11 bases and the V segment lost 7 bases, leaving 7 bases of the junction unmatched. Germline-derived CDR1 and CDR2 are SNHLY and FYNNEI.

This clonotype has only a few counts. The V gene is TRBV4-3, the J gene TRBJ2-5, with D possibly matching TRBD1 (6 bases). V lost 1 base and J lost 2, with 14 bases in between. The germline V gene has CDR1 LGHNA and CDR2 YSLEER. This CDR3 has 16 residues. CDR3 loop: CASSQGQVVGQETQYF. In DNA, the CDR3 is TGCGCCAGCAGCCAAGGACAGGTCGTAGGACAAGAGACCCAGTACTTC.

V and J are TRBV10-3 and TRBJ2-3; 13 nucleotides line up with TRBD2. Germline assignment: CDR1 ENHRY and CDR2 SYGVKD. Trimming cost V 2 bases and J 7 bases; bases outside gene matches: 3. CDR3 length: 15 amino acids. DNA for the CDR3: TGTGCCATCAGTGAGACTAGCGGGGGGGCCTATACGCAGTATTTT. Its translation is CAISETSGGAYTQYF.

This rearrangement joins TRBV20-1 to TRBJ1-1, with D uncertain. The CDR3 runs to 13 residues. The V and J ends lost 6 bases and 0 bases respectively, with 11 bases between them. Germline values: CDR1 DFQATT, CDR2 SNEGSKA (reference sequence). The CDR3 DNA sequence: TGCAGTGCGACGGGAGTTATGAACACTGAAGCTTTCTTT. It translates to CSATGVMNTEAFF.

This clonotype has at least ten counts. V and J are TRBV29-1 and TRBJ2-3, with 8 bases identical to TRBD2. There are 15 residues in the CDR3. J lost 3 bases, V lost 2 bases, and 7 bases had no gene match. The germline V gene has CDR1 SQVTM and CDR2 ANQGSEA. CDR3 region: CSVERSGSRTDTQYF. In nucleotides, the CDR3 is TGCAGCGTTGAAAGAAGCGGGAGTCGGACAGATACGCAGTATTTT.

This clonotype showed up just a few times. The chain couples TRBV11-1 to TRBJ2-4, with D unresolved. The V end was cut by 5 bases, the J end by 0 bases, with 20 bases between. Looked up from germline, CDR1 is SGHAT and CDR2 is FQDESV (reference sequence). The CDR3 loop spans 18 amino acids. CDR3 protein: CASSPTPPDLLAKNIQYF. CDR3 sequence (DNA): TGTGCCAGCAGCCCAACCCCCCCAGATCTTCTAGCCAAAAACATTCAGTACTTC.

V is TRBV5-8 and J is TRBJ2-5, with D perhaps TRBD1 (5 bases). From germline, CDR1 is SGHTS and CDR2 YDEGEE. V gave up 6 bases and J gave up 2 bases, with 14 bases separating them. This CDR3 has 14 residues. CDR3 nucleotides: TGTGCCAGCACCGAGATGGGGCTTCAAGAGACCCAGTACTTC. Residues: CASTEMGLQETQYF.

This clonotype has a count of ten or more. The chain carries TRBV12-3 or TRBV12-4 and TRBJ2-1; 9 bases match TRBD2. CDR3 length: 17 amino acids. The trim removed 8 bases at V and 5 bases at J, leaving 16 bases unmatched. In nucleotides, the CDR3 is TGTGCCAGCGCACCCACCACCGGCGGGAGGGCCGACAATGAGCAGTTCTTC. Its protein product is CASAPTTGGRADNEQFF.

The chain uses TRBV2 and TRBJ2-2; D gene ambiguous. The germline CDR1 and CDR2 sequences are SNHLY and FYNNEI. The CDR3 is 13 amino acids. V dropped 5 bases and J dropped 1 base, with 5 bases sitting between them. Here the CDR3 DNA reads TGTGCCAGCAGTAGTTGGAACACCGGGGAGCTGTTTTTT. Protein sequence: CASSSWNTGELFF.

The V and J genes are TRBV3-1 and TRBJ1-1, with D maybe TRBD1 (6 bases). Germline loops: CDR1 LGHDT, CDR2 YNNKEL (reference sequence). CDR3 length: 15 amino acids. V dropped 2 bases and J dropped 0 bases, with 10 bases sitting between them. CDR3 sequence: CASSQQGPMNTEAFF. Written as DNA, the CDR3 is TGTGCCAGCAGCCAACAGGGGCCCATGAACACTGAAGCTTTCTTT.

The J gene is TRBJ1-5, the V gene TRBV7-6; D ambiguous. The germline CDR1 and CDR2 sequences are SGHVS and FNYEAQ. This CDR3 comprises 13 residues. The V end was cut by 2 bases, the J end by 5 bases, with 7 bases between. CDR3 region: CASSLWSDQPQHF. CDR3 nucleotide sequence: TGTGCCAGCAGCTTATGGTCGGATCAGCCCCAGCATTTT.

This clonotype has a count of ten or more. The rearrangement uses TRBV20-1 and TRBJ1-3; D call uncertain. CDR3 size: 15 residues. V dropped 3 bases and J dropped 0 bases, with 12 bases sitting between them. Germline V CDR1 and CDR2: DFQATT, SNEGSKA (reference sequence). CDR3 amino acids: CSASAGSFSGNTIYF. CDR3 coding DNA: TGCAGTGCTAGTGCCGGTTCTTTCTCTGGAAACACCATATATTTT.

This clonotype was counted a few times. This chain connects TRBV9 to TRBJ2-2; 8 positions agree with TRBD2. The V gene end was trimmed by 4 bases and the J gene end by 10 bases; junction bases not matched to a gene: 18. Germline loops: CDR1 SGDLS, CDR2 YYNGEE. The CDR3 extends over 17 amino acids. The CDR3 DNA reads as TGTGCCAGCAGCCCATCACGATCAGCGGGAGCTCCGGAGGAGCTGTTTTTT. It is translated as CASSPSRSAGAPEELFF.

This sequence joins TRBV5-1 and TRBJ2-5, with D unresolved. Trimming took off 3 bases at V and 1 base at J, with 10 bases between the two ends. CDR3 length: 14 amino acids. Germline V lookup: CDR1 SGHRS, CDR2 YFSETQ. The CDR3 DNA is TGCGCCAGCAGCTCGGACGGTCTCCAAGAGACCCAGTACTTC. The encoded protein is CASSSDGLQETQYF.